The TCR beta chain described here comes from a study of blood T cell repertoires in COVID-19. Study-wide background: The study drew acute and convalescent COVID-19 samples from the United States, Italy and Spain. PBMCs, B-cell-depleted T cells, or T cells provided the cDNA or gDNA that made up the material.

V lost 2 bases and J 7 bases, leaving 12 bases between the germline ends. The germline V gene encodes CDR1 LGHDT and CDR2 YNNKEL (reference sequence). This CDR3 comprises 15 residues. Under the authors' procedure: How many nucleated cells were present was estimated from reference gene primer amplification. The assay was immunoSEQ multiplex PCR, and TCRdb's table has in-frame clones only and misses some. V, J and clone size are those of that table, while D and trimming were read from the DNA. The data hold about 310,000 clones, with more than 75% observed a single time. The sample taken for sequencing was peripheral blood. The source of this sequence is a middle-aged man with active or convalescent COVID-19. The chain couples TRBV3-1 (or the pseudogene TRBV3-2) to TRBJ1-6; no firm D call. CDR3 DNA sequence: TGTGCCAGCAGCCAAAAGGCCGAGGTCAATTCACCCCTCCACTTT. This encodes CASSQKAEVNSPLHF.